The T cell receptor beta chain under discussion was sequenced for a study of cytomegalovirus exposure and HLA in healthy donors. Overall study results and limits: Testing in vitro showed a few CMV-associated chains specific for CMV antigens.

Per the germline V gene, CDR1 is SGHDT and CDR2 is YYEEEE. The CDR3 consists of 15 residues. V lost 1 base, J lost 9 bases, and 8 bases stayed unmatched. A word on this clone: The antigen is not known.

The PCR ran on 60 Vbeta and 13 Jbeta primers. Repertoires were generated with immunoSEQ multiplex PCR, while TCRdb's copy carries only in-frame clones and drops some. The sample yields about 140,000 clones, 80% seen once. The specimen sequenced was PBMCs. The chain has TRBV5-6 and TRBJ2-1; 9 nucleotides match TRBD2. The source is a man aged 30 to 39 in good health and CMV-seronegative. CDR3 region: CASSLPGGGAGEQFF. The CDR3 DNA is TGTGCCAGCAGCTTGCCTGGCGGGGGGGCGGGTGAGCAGTTCTTC.